This T cell receptor beta chain was recorded in a study of cytomegalovirus exposure and HLA in healthy donors. Germline CDR1 and CDR2: SGHVS and FNYEAQ. V lost 2 bases, J lost 6 bases, and 10 bases stayed unmatched. This CDR3 is 16 amino acids long. Findings and limits, study-wide: Most subjects had HLA-A and HLA-B alleles reportedly predicted accurately by TCR beta sequences.

As for this clone: As yet, its antigen is unknown.

13 Jbeta primers and 60 Vbeta primers were used for the PCR. Profiled with immunoSEQ multiplex PCR; TCRdb holds only in-frame clones, not every one. The sample lists 150,000 to 170,000 clones, 70% to 80% occurring once. This clonotype was sampled from a man aged 25-45 years in good health and CMV-seropositive. Sequencing was carried out using PBMCs. This chain links TRBV7-6 with TRBJ2-1; 7 nucleotides agree with TRBD2. CDR3 in amino acids: CASSLKGGSPLNEQFF. DNA for the CDR3: TGTGCCAGCAGCTTAAAGGGCGGGAGTCCCCTCAATGAGCAGTTCTTC.